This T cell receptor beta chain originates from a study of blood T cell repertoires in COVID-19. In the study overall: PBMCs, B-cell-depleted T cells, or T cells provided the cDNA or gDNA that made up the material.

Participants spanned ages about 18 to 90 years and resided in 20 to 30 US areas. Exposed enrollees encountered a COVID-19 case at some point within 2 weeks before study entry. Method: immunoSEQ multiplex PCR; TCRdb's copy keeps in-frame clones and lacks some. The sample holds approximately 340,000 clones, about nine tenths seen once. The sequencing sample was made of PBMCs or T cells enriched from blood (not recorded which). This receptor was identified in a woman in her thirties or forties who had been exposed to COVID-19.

The CDR3 reads CASSLASGETQYF. The CDR3 DNA sequence: TGTGCCAGCAGCTTAGCTAGCGGTGAGACCCAGTACTTC. This chain joins TRBV7-8 and TRBJ2-5; possible D gene TRBD2, 6 bases. The V gene's germline CDR1 is SGHVS and CDR2 FQNEAQ. V was shortened by 0 bases and J by 5 bases, with 7 bases between the two germline ends. The CDR3 length is 13 residues. Filled out from reference TRBV7-8 and TRBJ2-5, the complete variable domain reads GAGVSQSPRYKVAKRGQDVALRCDPISGHVSLFWYQQALGQGPEFLTYFQNEAQLDKSGLPSDRFFAERPEGSVSTLKIQRTQQEDSAVYLCASSLASGETQYFGPGTRLLVL.